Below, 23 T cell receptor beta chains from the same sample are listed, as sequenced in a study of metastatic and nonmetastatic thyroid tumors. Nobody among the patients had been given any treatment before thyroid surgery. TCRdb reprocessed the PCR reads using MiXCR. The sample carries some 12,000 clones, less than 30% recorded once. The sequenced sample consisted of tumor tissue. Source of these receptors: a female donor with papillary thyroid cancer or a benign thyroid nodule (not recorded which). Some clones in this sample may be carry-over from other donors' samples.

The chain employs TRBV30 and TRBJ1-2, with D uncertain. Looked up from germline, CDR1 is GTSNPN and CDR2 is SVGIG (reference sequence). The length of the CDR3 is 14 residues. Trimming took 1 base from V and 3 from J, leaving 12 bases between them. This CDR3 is CAWSELRGDYGYTF. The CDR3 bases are TGTGCCTGGAGTGAGCTCCGGGGAGACTATGGCTACACCTTC.

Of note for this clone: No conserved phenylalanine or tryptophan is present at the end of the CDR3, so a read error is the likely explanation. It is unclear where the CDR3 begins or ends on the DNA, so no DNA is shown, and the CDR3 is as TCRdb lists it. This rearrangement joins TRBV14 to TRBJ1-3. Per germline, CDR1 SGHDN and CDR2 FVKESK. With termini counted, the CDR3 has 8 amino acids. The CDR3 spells CASSQGLA.

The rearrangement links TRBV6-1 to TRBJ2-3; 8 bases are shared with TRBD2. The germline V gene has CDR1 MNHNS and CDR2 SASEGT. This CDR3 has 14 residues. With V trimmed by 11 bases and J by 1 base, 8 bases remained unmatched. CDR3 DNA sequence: TGTGCCGGGAGCGGGAGCCTCGGCACAGATACGCAGTATTTT. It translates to CAGSGSLGTDTQYF.

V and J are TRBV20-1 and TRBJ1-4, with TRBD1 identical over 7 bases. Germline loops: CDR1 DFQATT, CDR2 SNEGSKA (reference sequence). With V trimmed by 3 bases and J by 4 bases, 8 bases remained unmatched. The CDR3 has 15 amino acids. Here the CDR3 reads CSARGGQAGNEKLFF. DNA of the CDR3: TGCAGTGCTAGGGGAGGACAGGCCGGTAATGAAAAACTGTTTTTT.

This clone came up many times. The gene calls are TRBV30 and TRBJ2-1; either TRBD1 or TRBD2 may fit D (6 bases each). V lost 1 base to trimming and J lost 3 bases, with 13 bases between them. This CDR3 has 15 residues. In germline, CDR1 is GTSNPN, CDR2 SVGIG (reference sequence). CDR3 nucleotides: TGTGCCTGGAGTGCCAAGGGGGAGGACTACAATGAGCAGTTCTTC. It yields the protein CAWSAKGEDYNEQFF.

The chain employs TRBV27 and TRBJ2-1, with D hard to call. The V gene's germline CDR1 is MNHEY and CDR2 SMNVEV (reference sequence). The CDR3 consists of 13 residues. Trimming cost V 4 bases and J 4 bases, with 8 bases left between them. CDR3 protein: CASSWADYNEQFF. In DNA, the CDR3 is TGTGCCAGCAGTTGGGCAGATTACAATGAGCAGTTCTTC.

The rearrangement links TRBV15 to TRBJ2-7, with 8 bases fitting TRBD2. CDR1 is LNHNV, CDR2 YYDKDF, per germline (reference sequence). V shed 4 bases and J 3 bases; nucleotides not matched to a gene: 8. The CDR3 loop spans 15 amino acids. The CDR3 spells CATSIAGPRVYEQYF. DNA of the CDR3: TGTGCCACCAGCATAGCGGGACCGAGGGTCTACGAGCAGTACTTC.

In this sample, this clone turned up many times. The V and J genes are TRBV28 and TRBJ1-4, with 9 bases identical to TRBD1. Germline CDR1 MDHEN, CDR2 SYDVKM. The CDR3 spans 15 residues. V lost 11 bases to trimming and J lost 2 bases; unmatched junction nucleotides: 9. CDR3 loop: CAAEGQGGTNEKLFF. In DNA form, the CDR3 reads TGTGCCGCCGAGGGACAGGGTGGGACTAATGAAAAACTGTTTTTT.

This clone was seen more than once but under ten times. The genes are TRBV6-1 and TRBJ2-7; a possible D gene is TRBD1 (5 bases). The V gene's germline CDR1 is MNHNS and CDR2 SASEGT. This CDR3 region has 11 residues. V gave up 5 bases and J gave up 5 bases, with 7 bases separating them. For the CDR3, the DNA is TGTGCCAGCAGTACCAGGGACGAGCAGTACTTC. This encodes CASSTRDEQYF.

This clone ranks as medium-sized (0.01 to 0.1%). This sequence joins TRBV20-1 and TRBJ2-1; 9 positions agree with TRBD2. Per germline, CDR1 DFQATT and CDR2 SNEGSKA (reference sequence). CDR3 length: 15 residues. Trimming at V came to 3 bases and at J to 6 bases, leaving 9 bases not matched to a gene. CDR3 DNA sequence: TGCAGTGCTAGGTTAGCGGGAGAAAGAGCCAATGAGCAGTTCTTC. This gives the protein CSARLAGERANEQFF.

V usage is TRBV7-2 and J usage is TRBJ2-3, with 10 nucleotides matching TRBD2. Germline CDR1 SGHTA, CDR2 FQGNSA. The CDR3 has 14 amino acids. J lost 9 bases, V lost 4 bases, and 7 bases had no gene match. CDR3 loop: CASSSLGLADTQYF. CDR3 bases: TGTGCCAGCAGCTCCCTAGGACTAGCGGACACGCAGTATTTT.

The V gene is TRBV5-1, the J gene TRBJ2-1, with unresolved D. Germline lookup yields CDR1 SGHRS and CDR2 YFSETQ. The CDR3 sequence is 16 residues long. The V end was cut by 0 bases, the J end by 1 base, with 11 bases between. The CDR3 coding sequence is TGCGCCAGCAGCTTGGTAGGATCGAATTCCTACAATGAGCAGTTCTTC. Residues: CASSLVGSNSYNEQFF.

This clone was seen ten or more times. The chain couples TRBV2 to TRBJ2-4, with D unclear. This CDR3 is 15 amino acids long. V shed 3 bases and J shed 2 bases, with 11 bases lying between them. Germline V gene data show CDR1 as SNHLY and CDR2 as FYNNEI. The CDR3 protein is CASSDPTLSKNIQYF. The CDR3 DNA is TGTGCCAGCAGTGATCCGACCCTATCCAAAAACATTCAGTACTTC.

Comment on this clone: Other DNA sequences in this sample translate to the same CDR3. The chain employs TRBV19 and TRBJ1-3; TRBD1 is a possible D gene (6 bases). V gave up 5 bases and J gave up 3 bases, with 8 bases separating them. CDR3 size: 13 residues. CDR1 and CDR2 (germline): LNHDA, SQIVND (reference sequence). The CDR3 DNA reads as TGTGCCAGTAGTGAGGGGGATGGAAACACCATATATTTT. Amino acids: CASSEGDGNTIYF.

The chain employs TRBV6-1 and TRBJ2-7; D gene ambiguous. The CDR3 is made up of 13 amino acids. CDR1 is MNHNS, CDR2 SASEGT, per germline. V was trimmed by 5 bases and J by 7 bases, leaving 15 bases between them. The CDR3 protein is CASSLGDSGEQYF. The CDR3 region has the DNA TGTGCCAGCAGTCTTGGCGACTCCGGGGAGCAGTACTTC.

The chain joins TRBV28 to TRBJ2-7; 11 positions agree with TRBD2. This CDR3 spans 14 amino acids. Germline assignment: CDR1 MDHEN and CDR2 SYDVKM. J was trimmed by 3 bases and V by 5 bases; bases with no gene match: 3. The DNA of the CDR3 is TGTGCCAGCAGTCCCGGGACTAGCGGCTACGAGCAGTACTTC. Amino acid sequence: CASSPGTSGYEQYF.

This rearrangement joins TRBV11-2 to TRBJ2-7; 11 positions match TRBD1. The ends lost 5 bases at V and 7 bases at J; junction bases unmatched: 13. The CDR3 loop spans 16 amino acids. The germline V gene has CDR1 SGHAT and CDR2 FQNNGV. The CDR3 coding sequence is TGTGCCAGCAGCGGGGGACAGGGGGTACCCTACTGGGAGCAGTACTTC. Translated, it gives CASSGGQGVPYWEQYF.

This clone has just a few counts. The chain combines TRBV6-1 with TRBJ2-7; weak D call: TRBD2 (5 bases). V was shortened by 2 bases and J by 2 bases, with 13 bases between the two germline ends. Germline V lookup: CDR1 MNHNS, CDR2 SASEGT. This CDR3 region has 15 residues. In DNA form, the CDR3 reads TGTGCCAGCAGTGAATTTTATACCGGGACCTACGAGCAGTACTTC. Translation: CASSEFYTGTYEQYF.

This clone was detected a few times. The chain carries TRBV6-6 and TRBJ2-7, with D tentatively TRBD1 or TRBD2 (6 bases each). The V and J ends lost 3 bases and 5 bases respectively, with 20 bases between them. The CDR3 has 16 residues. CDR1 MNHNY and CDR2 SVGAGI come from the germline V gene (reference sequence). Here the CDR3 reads CASSYVPGEVLHEQYF. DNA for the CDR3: TGTGCCAGCAGTTATGTACCAGGGGAGGTCTTACACGAGCAGTACTTC.

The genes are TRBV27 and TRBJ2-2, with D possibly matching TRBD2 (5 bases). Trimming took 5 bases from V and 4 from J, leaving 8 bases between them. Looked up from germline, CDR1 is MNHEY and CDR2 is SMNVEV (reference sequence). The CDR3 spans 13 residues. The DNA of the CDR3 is TGTGCCAGCAGTAGACTATTCACCGGGGAGCTGTTTTTT. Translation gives CASSRLFTGELFF.

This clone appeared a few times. For the CDR3, the DNA is TGTGCCATCAGTGAGGTAGGACAGGGAACCCGAGGTGGGCAGTTCTTC. This gives the protein CAISEVGQGTRGGQFF. The chain has TRBV10-3 and TRBJ2-1; 8 bases are a match to TRBD1. With V trimmed by 2 bases and J by 12 bases, 15 bases remained unmatched. The CDR3 is 16 residues long. The germline V gene encodes CDR1 ENHRY and CDR2 SYGVKD.

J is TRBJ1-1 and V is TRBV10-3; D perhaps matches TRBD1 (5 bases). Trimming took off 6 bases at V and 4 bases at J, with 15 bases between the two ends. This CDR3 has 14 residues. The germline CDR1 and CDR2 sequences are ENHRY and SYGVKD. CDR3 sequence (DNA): TGTGCCATCAGCCAAAGGGGAGTGGGCACTGAAGCTTTCTTT. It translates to CAISQRGVGTEAFF.

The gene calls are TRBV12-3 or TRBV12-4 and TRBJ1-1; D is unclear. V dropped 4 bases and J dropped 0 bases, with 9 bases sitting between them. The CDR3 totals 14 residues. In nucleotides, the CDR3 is TGTGCCAGCAGTTCCTCGGCGGTGAACACTGAAGCTTTCTTT. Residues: CASSSSAVNTEAFF.